A selection of T cell receptor beta chains follows, all from one sample in a study of T cell repertoires in cytomegalovirus infection. TCRdb re-called the reads with MiXCR, one entry per CDR3 protein. This table has 450,000 to 650,000 distinct CDR3 sequences, approximately 25% appearing once. Sequenced sample: PBMCs. The receptor source for this set is a human donor in good health (CMV status not recorded). Some clones in this sample may be carry-over from other donors' samples. Each CDR3 is given with its conserved first and last residue. A D gene is named only where the DNA matches it firmly. The size of a clone is reported for some rows only, either as once, few or many, or as a class for expanded clones.

v_gene,j_gene,d_gene,abundance,len,CDR3aa,CDR3nt
TRBV3-1,TRBJ1-6,.,.,16,CASSQGQQGGNSPLHF,TGTGCCAGCAGCCAAGGTCAACAGGGAGGAAATTCACCCCTCCACTTT
TRBV7-2,TRBJ2-5,.,many,15,CASSPEQRQTQTQYF,TGTGCCAGCAGCCCCGAGCAGCGGCAGACTCAGACCCAGTACTTC
TRBV7-2,TRBJ1-1,.,many,16,CASSLATTGSGTEAFF,TGTGCCAGCAGCTTAGCGACAACAGGGTCCGGCACTGAAGCTTTCTTT
TRBV7-2,TRBJ1-1,TRBD1,few,15,CASSLAETGALGAFF,TGTGCCAGCAGCTTAGCAGAGACAGGGGCCCTGGGGGCTTTCTTT
TRBV7-2,TRBJ2-2,TRBD2,many,15,CASSRTSGPTGELFF,TGTGCCAGCAGCCGTACTAGCGGACCCACCGGGGAGCTGTTTTTT
TRBV7-2,TRBJ2-2,.,few,14,CASSGSIITGELFF,TGTGCCAGCAGCGGCTCGATTATCACCGGGGAGCTGTTTTTT
TRBV6-5,TRBJ1-1,TRBD1,.,16,CASSRDRGVPDTEAFF,TGTGCCAGCAGTCGGGACAGGGGAGTTCCAGACACTGAAGCTTTCTTT
TRBV6-2/TRBV6-3,TRBJ2-3,.,few,16,CASSYRGGARTDTQYF,TGTGCCAGCAGTTATCGAGGGGGAGCTCGAACAGATACGCAGTATTTT
TRBV7-2,TRBJ2-7,.,many,13,CASSSYLSYEQYF,TGTGCCAGCAGCTCCTATCTCTCCTACGAGCAGTACTTC
TRBV6-2/TRBV6-3,TRBJ2-3,.,.,16,CASSYSIGPTPDTQYF,TGTGCCAGCAGTTACTCGATCGGACCAACCCCAGATACGCAGTATTTT
TRBV6-1,TRBJ1-1,.,many,15,CASSGGRGANTEAFF,TGTGCCAGCAGTGGAGGGAGGGGGGCGAACACTGAAGCTTTCTTT
TRBV7-9,TRBJ2-1,.,.,15,CTSSHSGSSYNEQFF,TGTACCAGCAGCCATAGCGGTAGCTCCTACAATGAGCAGTTCTTC
TRBV7-2,TRBJ1-1,.,many,12,CASSLSNTEAFF,TGTGCCAGCAGCTTGAGTAACACTGAAGCTTTCTTT
TRBV5-1,TRBJ1-4,.,.,14,CASSLNREPEKLFF,TGCGCCAGCAGCTTAAACAGGGAACCCGAAAAACTGTTTTTT
TRBV7-2,TRBJ1-2,.,few,14,CASSLGLAGHGYTF,TGTGCCAGCAGCTTAGGACTTGCCGGACACGGCTACACCTTC
TRBV7-6,TRBJ2-2,.,.,15,CASSPTIGVTGELFF,TGTGCCAGCAGCCCCACCATAGGGGTCACCGGGGAGCTGTTTTTT
TRBV29-1,TRBJ1-2,.,.,12,CSAHGSNYGYTF,TGCAGCGCCCATGGGTCCAACTATGGCTACACCTTC
TRBV6-2/TRBV6-3,TRBJ1-3,.,.,13,CASRQAAGNTIYF,TGTGCCAGCCGACAGGCTGCTGGAAACACCATATATTTT
TRBV7-2,TRBJ1-2,.,many,14,CASSLLRTDYGYTF,TGTGCCAGCAGCTTACTGAGGACGGACTATGGCTACACCTTC
TRBV12-3/TRBV12-4,TRBJ2-1,.,many,15,CASSPGLSSYNEQFF,TGTGCCAGCAGTCCAGGACTGAGCTCCTACAATGAGCAGTTCTTC
TRBV4-1,TRBJ1-2,.,few,16,CASSQGPGTPGRGYTF,TGCGCCAGCAGCCAAGGCCCCGGGACACCGGGGAGAGGCTACACCTTC
TRBV6-4,TRBJ2-1,TRBD2,.,19,CASSTPRLEVLAVYNEQFF,TGTGCCAGCAGTACGCCGCGCCTCGAGGTTCTAGCGGTATACAATGAGCAGTTCTTC
TRBV7-6,TRBJ1-1,.,.,13,CASSVKGNTEAFF,TGTGCCAGCAGCGTCAAGGGGAACACTGAAGCTTTCTTT
TRBV28,TRBJ2-7,TRBD1,many,15,CASSPGDRVVLEQYF,TGTGCCAGCAGTCCGGGGGACAGGGTAGTGCTCGAGCAGTACTTC
TRBV7-2,TRBJ2-1,.,many,18,CASSRKVGEDLGHNEQFF,TGTGCCAGCAGCCGAAAGGTCGGGGAGGACTTGGGACACAATGAGCAGTTCTTC
TRBV5-1,TRBJ2-2,.,.,16,CASSLEADSYTGELFF,TGCGCCAGCAGCTTGGAGGCAGATAGTTACACCGGGGAGCTGTTTTTT
TRBV7-2,TRBJ1-5,TRBD1,many,15,CASSGDRGLNQPQHF,TGTGCCAGCAGCGGTGACAGGGGGCTCAATCAGCCCCAGCATTTT
TRBV7-4,TRBJ1-2,.,.,15,CASSSPQEWFYSYTF,TGTGCCAGCAGCTCGCCGCAGGAGTGGTTCTATAGCTACACCTTC
TRBV7-8,TRBJ1-6,TRBD1,many,15,CASSSGQGNNSPLHF,TGTGCCAGCAGCTCGGGACAGGGGAATAATTCACCCCTCCACTTT
TRBV7-9,TRBJ2-2,.,.,15,CASSLKPSGTGELFF,TGTGCCAGCAGCTTAAAGCCCAGCGGCACCGGGGAGCTGTTTTTT
TRBV7-2,TRBJ2-1,TRBD2,many,17,CASSFQGLAAHYNEQFF,TGTGCCAGCAGCTTTCAGGGACTAGCGGCCCACTACAATGAGCAGTTCTTC
TRBV12-3/TRBV12-4,TRBJ2-1,TRBD2,few,19,CASSLESPGLAGEWNEQFF,TGTGCCAGCAGTTTAGAATCACCGGGACTAGCGGGAGAATGGAATGAGCAGTTCTTC
TRBV28,TRBJ1-1,.,few,13,CASSAGLGTEAFF,TGTGCCAGCAGTGCGGGGCTGGGCACTGAAGCTTTCTTT
TRBV12-3/TRBV12-4,TRBJ2-1,TRBD1,few,15,CASSLGGTGGNEQFF,TGTGCCAGCAGTTTGGGTGGGACAGGGGGTAATGAGCAGTTCTTC
TRBV6-2/TRBV6-3,TRBJ2-1,TRBD2,.,15,CASSRLAGNYNEQFF,TGTGCCAGCAGCCGACTAGCGGGGAACTACAATGAGCAGTTCTTC
TRBV27,TRBJ2-1,TRBD2,few,14,CASSPGLANGEQFF,TGTGCCAGCAGCCCCGGACTAGCGAACGGTGAGCAGTTCTTC
TRBV6-1,TRBJ2-1,.,.,13,CASRNPVFNEQFF,TGTGCCAGCAGGAACCCGGTCTTCAATGAGCAGTTCTTC